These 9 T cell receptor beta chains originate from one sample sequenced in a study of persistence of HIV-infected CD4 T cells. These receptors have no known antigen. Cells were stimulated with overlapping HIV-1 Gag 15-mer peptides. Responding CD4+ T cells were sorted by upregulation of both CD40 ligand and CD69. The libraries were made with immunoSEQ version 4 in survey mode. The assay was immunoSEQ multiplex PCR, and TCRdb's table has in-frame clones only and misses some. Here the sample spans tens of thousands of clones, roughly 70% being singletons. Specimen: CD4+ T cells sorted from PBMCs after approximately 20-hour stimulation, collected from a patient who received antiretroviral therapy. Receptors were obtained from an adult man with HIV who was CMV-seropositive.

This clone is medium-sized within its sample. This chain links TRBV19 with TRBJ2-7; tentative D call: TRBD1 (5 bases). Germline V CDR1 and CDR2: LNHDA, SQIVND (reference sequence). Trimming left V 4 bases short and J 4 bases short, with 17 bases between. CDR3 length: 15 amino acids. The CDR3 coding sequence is TGTGCCAGTAGTACTTCAGGGTTTAGGATTTACGAGCAGTACTTC. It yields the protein CASSTSGFRIYEQYF.

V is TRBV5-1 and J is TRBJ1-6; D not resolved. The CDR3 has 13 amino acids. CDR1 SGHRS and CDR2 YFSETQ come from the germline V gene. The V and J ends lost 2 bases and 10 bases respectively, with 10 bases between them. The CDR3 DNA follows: TGCGCCAGCAGCTTAGGCCCGGGGTCACCCCTCCACTTT. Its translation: CASSLGPGSPLHF.

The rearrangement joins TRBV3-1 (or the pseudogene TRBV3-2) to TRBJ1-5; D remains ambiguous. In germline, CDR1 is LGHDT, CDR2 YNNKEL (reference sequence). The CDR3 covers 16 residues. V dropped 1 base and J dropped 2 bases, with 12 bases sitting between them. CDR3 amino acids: CASSQGEGTGNQPQHF. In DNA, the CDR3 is TGTGCCAGCAGCCAAGGGGAGGGAACTGGCAATCAGCCCCAGCATTTT.

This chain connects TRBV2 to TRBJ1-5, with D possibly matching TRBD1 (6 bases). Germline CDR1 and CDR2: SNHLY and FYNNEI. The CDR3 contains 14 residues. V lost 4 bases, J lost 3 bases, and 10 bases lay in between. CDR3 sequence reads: CASSGDTDNQPQHF. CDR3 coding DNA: TGTGCCAGCAGTGGGGACACCGACAATCAGCCCCAGCATTTT.

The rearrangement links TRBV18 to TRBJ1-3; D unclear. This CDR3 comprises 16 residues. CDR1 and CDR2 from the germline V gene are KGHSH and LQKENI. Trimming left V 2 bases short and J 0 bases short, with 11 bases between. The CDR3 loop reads CASSPEGRSSGNTIYF. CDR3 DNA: TGTGCCAGCTCACCAGAGGGTCGGAGCTCTGGAAACACCATATATTTT.

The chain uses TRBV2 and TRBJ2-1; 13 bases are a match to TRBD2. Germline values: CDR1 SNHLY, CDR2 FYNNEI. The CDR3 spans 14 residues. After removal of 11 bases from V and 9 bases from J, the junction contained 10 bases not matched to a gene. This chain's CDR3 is CAGKPGTSGAEQFF. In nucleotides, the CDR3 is TGTGCCGGCAAACCCGGGACTAGCGGGGCTGAGCAGTTCTTC.

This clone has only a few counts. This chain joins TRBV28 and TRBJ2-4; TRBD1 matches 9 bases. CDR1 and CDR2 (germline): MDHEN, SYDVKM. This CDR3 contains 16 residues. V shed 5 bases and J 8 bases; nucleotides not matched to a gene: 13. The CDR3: CASSRGLQGARDIQYF. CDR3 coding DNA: TGTGCCAGCAGTAGGGGGCTACAGGGGGCGAGGGACATTCAGTACTTC.

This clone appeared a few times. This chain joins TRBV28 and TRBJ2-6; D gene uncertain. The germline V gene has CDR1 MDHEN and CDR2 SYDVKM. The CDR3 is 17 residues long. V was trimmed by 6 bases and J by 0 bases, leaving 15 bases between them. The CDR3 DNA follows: TGTGCCAGCAGAACGAAACGATGGAGCTCTGGGGCCAACGTCCTGACTTTC. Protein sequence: CASRTKRWSSGANVLTF.

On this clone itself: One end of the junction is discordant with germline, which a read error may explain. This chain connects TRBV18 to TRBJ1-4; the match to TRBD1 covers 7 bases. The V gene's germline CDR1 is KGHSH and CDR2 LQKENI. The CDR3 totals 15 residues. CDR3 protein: CASSPSGQQNEKLFF. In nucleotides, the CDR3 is TGTGCCAGCTCACCATCGGGACAGCAGAATGAAAAGCTGTTTTTT.